The 21 T cell receptor beta chains in this list originate from one sample, sequenced in a study of CD8+CD57+ T cells in acquired aplastic anemia (dated by TCRdb to 2016 to 2019). Flow cytometry had shown CD8+CD57+ cell expansion in the patients selected for sequencing. Data came from an Illumina HiSeq 2000. TCR beta VDJ combination and CDR3 sequence profiling used genomic DNA as the template. The public reads were reanalyzed by TCRdb: fastp trimming at Q25, MiXCR alignment, in-frame beta chains only. Records with the same CDR3 protein are collapsed into one entry carrying the most frequent genes and DNA. Across this sample there are hundreds of thousands of distinct CDR3 sequences, with about a third seen only once. Of the sample, about 0.8% falls within the top ten clones. The sample consisted of sorted CD4+, CD8+, or CD8+CD57+ T cells (not recorded which) from PBMCs. Receptors were obtained from a human donor with aplastic anemia.

There are many counts of this clonotype. CDR3 amino acids: CASSRDGQGYGYTF. CDR3 in DNA: TGTGCCAGCAGCCGCGACGGACAGGGGTATGGCTACACCTTC. This rearrangement joins TRBV12-3 or TRBV12-4 to TRBJ1-2, with TRBD1 matching over 9 bases. The CDR3 contains 14 residues. The V gene end was trimmed by 6 bases and the J gene end by 5 bases; junction bases not matched to a gene: 7.

This rearrangement joins TRBV27 to TRBJ2-2; D is unresolved. Germline loops: CDR1 MNHEY, CDR2 SMNVEV (reference sequence). V dropped 4 bases and J dropped 2 bases, with 8 bases sitting between them. The CDR3 extends over 14 amino acids. The CDR3 loop reads CASSWGYNTGELFF. The CDR3 coding sequence is TGTGCCAGCAGTTGGGGATACAACACCGGGGAGCTGTTTTTT.

This clonotype has just a few counts. One end of the junction does not line up with germline, which may come from a read error. The chain links TRBV2 to TRBJ2-1; D might be TRBD2 (6 bases). This CDR3 is built from 13 residues. CDR1 is SNHLY, CDR2 FYNNEI, per germline. Here the CDR3 reads CASSRDLPNEQSF. The CDR3 DNA is TGTGCCAGCAGTCGGGACTTACCTAATGAGCAGTCCTTC.

This sequence joins TRBV19 and TRBJ2-3, with D possibly matching TRBD1 (5 bases). The CDR3 runs to 14 residues. V was pared by 3 bases and J by 4 bases, with 11 bases between. Germline assignment: CDR1 LNHDA and CDR2 SQIVND (reference sequence). The CDR3 sequence is CASSIWAGSDTQYF. CDR3 DNA sequence: TGTGCCAGTAGTATCTGGGCAGGGTCAGATACGCAGTATTTT.

This chain uses TRBV9 with TRBJ2-3; 8 positions match TRBD2. V shed 5 bases, J shed 0 bases, and the junction held 11 bases outside the gene matches. The germline V gene has CDR1 SGDLS and CDR2 YYNGEE. The CDR3 contains 17 residues. CDR3 DNA sequence: TGTGCCAGCAGTTACTCTGGAGCGGGGGTAAGCACAGATACGCAGTATTTT. Protein: CASSYSGAGVSTDTQYF.

At least ten counts were recorded for this clonotype. The chain links TRBV15 to TRBJ1-3; D unclear. Germline lookup yields CDR1 LNHNV and CDR2 YYDKDF (reference sequence). Trimming left V 5 bases short and J 5 bases short, with 7 bases between. The CDR3 extends over 12 amino acids. The CDR3 DNA reads TGTGCCACCAGCGGTGAAAGAAACACCATATATTTT. It encodes CATSGERNTIYF.

This clonotype has a count of ten or more. The gene calls are TRBV20-1 and TRBJ1-2; D is perhaps TRBD1 (5 bases). Germline V gene sequence: CDR1 DFQATT, CDR2 SNEGSKA (reference sequence). The ends were cut back, 5 bases at V and 3 bases at J, with 13 bases in the middle. The CDR3 runs to 13 residues. The CDR3, as DNA: TGCAGTGCTGCCTCACAGGCGCACTATGGCTACACCTTC. It codes for CSAASQAHYGYTF.

This clonotype was seen a few times. This chain connects TRBV30 to TRBJ1-2, with TRBD1 matching over 7 bases. The CDR3 is 16 amino acids. Germline CDR1 and CDR2: GTSNPN and SVGIG (reference sequence). J was trimmed by 2 bases and V by 7 bases; bases with no gene match: 16. The CDR3 protein is CASSLRQGIANYGYTF. The DNA of the CDR3 is TGTGCCTCATCTCTCAGACAGGGAATCGCCAACTATGGCTACACCTTC.

With regard to this clonotype: An end of the junction differs from the germline gene, which may be a read error. The V and J genes are TRBV7-6 and TRBJ2-3; D call uncertain. This CDR3 is 12 amino acids long. Germline-derived CDR1 and CDR2 are SGHVS and FNYEAQ. The CDR3 nucleotides are TGTGCCAGCAGCTTGCTGGATTTTGCCCTGCATTTT. It translates to CASSLLDFALHF.

The sample holds many counts of this clonotype. The chain carries TRBV20-1 and TRBJ2-1; D unclear. Looked up from germline, CDR1 is DFQATT and CDR2 is SNEGSKA (reference sequence). CDR3 length: 13 amino acids. Trimming cost V 5 bases and J 2 bases, with 10 bases left between them. In DNA, the CDR3 is TGCAGTGCTCGACTGAAGACCTACAATGAGCAGTTCTTC. Translation: CSARLKTYNEQFF.

The J gene is TRBJ1-2, the V gene TRBV5-1; D gene uncertain. Deletions cut 0 bases from V and 0 bases from J, with 9 bases between. Germline values: CDR1 SGHRS, CDR2 YFSETQ. There are 15 residues in the CDR3. CDR3 coding DNA: TGCGCCAGCAGCTTGGTTGGCAGTACTAACTATGGCTACACCTTC. It is translated as CASSLVGSTNYGYTF.

DNA for the CDR3: TGTGCCACCAGCAGAGAGCTTGGGGCCGGCTATGGCTACACCTTC. Its translation: CATSRELGAGYGYTF. The chain uses TRBV15 and TRBJ1-2; a possible D gene is TRBD1 (5 bases). CDR3 length: 15 residues. Trimming took 0 bases from V and 4 from J, leaving 12 bases between them. Germline V gives CDR1 LNHNV, CDR2 YYDKDF (reference sequence).

V is TRBV29-1 and J is TRBJ2-7; D not certain. The CDR3 covers 13 residues. Germline CDR1 SQVTM, CDR2 ANQGSEA. Between the trimmed V and J ends, which lost 3 bases and 3 bases, there was a span of 12 bases. The CDR3 is CSVDSGNHYEQYF. In nucleotides, the CDR3 is TGCAGCGTTGATTCCGGCAACCACTACGAGCAGTACTTC.

This clonotype was picked up many times. The J gene is TRBJ2-2, the V gene TRBV10-2; the match to TRBD1 covers 7 bases. This CDR3 has 13 amino acids. J lost 4 bases, V lost 6 bases, and 2 bases had no gene match. The germline CDR1 and CDR2 sequences are WSHSY and SAAADI. CDR3 loop: CASRAGGTGELFF. The DNA for the CDR3 is TGCGCCAGCAGAGCAGGGGGCACCGGGGAGCTGTTTTTT.

This CDR3 reads CASSHRQANEKLFF. CDR3 DNA sequence: TGTGCCAGCAGCCACCGACAGGCTAATGAAAAACTGTTTTTT. The J gene is TRBJ1-4, the V gene TRBV13; D is perhaps TRBD1 (6 bases). The V and J ends lost 5 bases and 3 bases respectively, with 10 bases between them. The CDR3 totals 14 residues. Germline V lookup: CDR1 PRHDT, CDR2 FYEKMQ (reference sequence). The full variable domain, rest sourced from reference TRBV13 and TRBJ1-4, is AAGVIQSPRHLIKEKRETATLKCYPIPRHDTVYWYQQGPGQDPQFLISFYEKMQSDKGSIPDRFSAQQFSDYHSELNMSSLELGDSALYFCASSHRQANEKLFFGSGTQLSVL.

This clonotype was counted ten times or more. The rearrangement uses TRBV15 and TRBJ1-1; D not certain. CDR1 and CDR2 from the germline V gene are LNHNV and YYDKDF (reference sequence). V was pared by 0 bases and J by 2 bases, with 10 bases between. This CDR3 has 15 amino acids. The CDR3 region is CATSRELGYNTEAFF. CDR3 in DNA: TGTGCCACCAGCAGAGAGTTGGGATATAACACTGAAGCTTTCTTT.

CDR3 amino acids: CASSVTAFNSPLHF. The CDR3 nucleotides are TGTGCCAGCAGCGTGACAGCGTTTAATTCACCCCTCCACTTT. The chain has TRBV9 and TRBJ1-6, with D tentatively TRBD1 (5 bases). The CDR3 spans 14 residues. V lost 2 bases, J lost 6 bases, and 9 bases lay in between. Germline lookup yields CDR1 SGDLS and CDR2 YYNGEE.

This clonotype has at least ten counts. V is TRBV19 and J is TRBJ1-2; the D is unclear. The V and J ends lost 3 bases and 4 bases respectively, with 21 bases between them. Germline-derived CDR1 and CDR2 are LNHDA and SQIVND (reference sequence). The CDR3 is made up of 17 amino acids. The CDR3 loop is CASSMGVEAFRSYGYTF. The CDR3 bases are TGTGCCAGTAGTATGGGAGTAGAGGCGTTTAGGAGCTATGGCTACACCTTC.

A word on this clonotype: At one end, the junction sequence differs from germline, possibly due to a read error. The V call is TRBV7-9, the J call TRBJ2-7, with 7 nucleotides matching TRBD2. The CDR3 length is 15 residues. Looked up from germline, CDR1 is SEHNR and CDR2 is FQNEAQ (reference sequence). The CDR3 region is CASSFGGREIYERYF. The CDR3 DNA sequence: TGTGCCAGCAGCTTTGGGGGGAGGGAGATTTACGAGCGGTACTTC.

The chain couples TRBV7-8 to TRBJ2-1; TRBD2 matches 9 bases. Trimming took 8 bases from V and 4 from J; bases not matched to a gene: 12. The length of the CDR3 is 16 residues. The germline V gene has CDR1 SGHVS and CDR2 FQNEAQ. CDR3: CASSISSSGTYNEQFF. CDR3 bases: TGTGCCAGCTCAATTTCATCTAGCGGGACTTACAATGAGCAGTTCTTC.

This clonotype was seen many times. The rearrangement links TRBV7-9 to TRBJ1-5; 7 positions match TRBD1. The CDR3 runs 16 residues. Germline V gene sequence: CDR1 SEHNR, CDR2 FQNEAQ (reference sequence). Trimming cost V 1 base and J 8 bases; bases outside gene matches: 11. The CDR3 loop is CASSLEGASAEEPQHF. The CDR3 DNA reads TGTGCCAGCAGCTTAGAGGGGGCGAGCGCAGAGGAGCCCCAGCATTTT.